This TCR beta chain was documented in a study of T cells in Graves' hyperthyroidism and ophthalmopathy. Study-level background: Peripheral blood was taken when the disease was first diagnosed, before any treatment began. Study-level points and caveats: In validation, the model predicted ophthalmopathy. These predictions came a median around 5.9 months before onset.

Regions amplified from RNA transcripts were the TCR beta CDR3 regions. HTBI primers were used for first-round RT-PCR of the TCR CDR3. TCRdb reanalysed the multiplex PCR reads using MiXCR and keeps one entry per CDR3 protein. This sample carries approximately 870,000 distinct CDR3 sequences, roughly 37% of them seen once, and the ten largest clones take more than 7%. The hyperthyroidism was newly diagnosed and had lasted under 2 months; the patients were aged 18 to 65. As concerns this clonotype: As yet, its antigen is unknown. This could be a read error, since a much larger clone is one nucleotide away.

The specimen sequenced was blood. The sequence came from a man between 18 and 35 years old with Graves' hyperthyroidism.

The CDR3, as DNA: TGTGCTAGCAGCCTCGGGAGCACGCAAGAGTCCCAGTACTTC. Translation: CASSLGSTQESQYF. The chain carries TRBV7-7 and TRBJ2-5; a weak D match, TRBD2 (6 bases). This CDR3 region has 14 residues. The V gene's germline CDR1 is SSHAT and CDR2 FNYEAQ (reference sequence).